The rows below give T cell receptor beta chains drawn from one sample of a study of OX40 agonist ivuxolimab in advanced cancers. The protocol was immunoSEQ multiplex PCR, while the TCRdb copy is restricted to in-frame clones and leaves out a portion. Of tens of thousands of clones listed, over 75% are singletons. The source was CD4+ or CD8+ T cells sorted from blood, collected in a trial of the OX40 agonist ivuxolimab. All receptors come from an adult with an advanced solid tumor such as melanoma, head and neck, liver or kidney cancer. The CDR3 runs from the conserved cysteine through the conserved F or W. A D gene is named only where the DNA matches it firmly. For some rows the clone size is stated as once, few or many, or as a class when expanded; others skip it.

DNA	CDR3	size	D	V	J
TGTGCCATCAGTGAGTCGGGAGCCGACTCTGGAAACACCATATATTTT	CAISESGADSGNTIYF	.	.	TRBV10-3	TRBJ1-3
TGTGCCAGCAGCCGGAGGGTGGTGTCCGAGCAGTACTTC	CASSRRVVSEQYF	.	.	TRBV5-8	TRBJ2-7
TGTGCCAGCAGTGAAAATAGCGGGGGTTTCGGGGAGCTGTTTTTT	CASSENSGGFGELFF	.	TRBD2	TRBV6-1	TRBJ2-2
TGTGCCAGCAGCTTAGAAGGGGGCACTGAAGCTTTCTTT	CASSLEGGTEAFF	.	.	TRBV11-3	TRBJ1-1
TGCGCCAGCAGCCAAGACCTAGCGGCTAATGAAAAACTGTTTTTT	CASSQDLAANEKLFF	.	.	TRBV4-3	TRBJ1-4
TGTGCCAGCTCACCCTCGTCTAGGGTCACTGAAGCTTTCTTT	CASSPSSRVTEAFF	.	.	TRBV18	TRBJ1-1
TGCAGCGTGGGCAGGGCTGGCACTGAAGCTTTCTTT	CSVGRAGTEAFF	.	.	TRBV29-1	TRBJ1-1
TGTGCCAGCAGCCTTCAGGACAGGGGATACGAGCAGTACTTC	CASSLQDRGYEQYF	.	TRBD1	TRBV4-2	TRBJ2-7
TGTGCCAGCAGTTATAGTCAGATTGGGGGAGGTGAGCAGTTCTTC	CASSYSQIGGGEQFF	.	.	TRBV6-5	TRBJ2-1
TGTGCCACCAAGAGGCGGGACAGCAGCCACGAGCAGTACTTC	CATKRRDSSHEQYF	few	.	TRBV27	TRBJ2-7
TGTGCCAGCAGTTACCATTCTTCCCAGGCGGAAGGCTACACCTTC	CASSYHSSQAEGYTF	once	.	TRBV6-5	TRBJ1-2
TGTGCCAGCAGCTCTCAGCCCGAAAAACTGTTTTTT	CASSSQPEKLFF	few	.	TRBV7-6	TRBJ1-4
TGTGCCAGCAGCCCCTCCGGGACGACAGGATACGAGCAGTACTTC	CASSPSGTTGYEQYF	few	.	TRBV11-2	TRBJ2-7
TGCGCCAGCAGCTGGGTGGACAGGACTCAAGAGACCCAGTACTTC	CASSWVDRTQETQYF	.	TRBD1	TRBV5-1	TRBJ2-5
TGTGCCAGCAGCTTAGCTAATCCGGGACAGGGAGGCGAGCAGTACTTC	CASSLANPGQGGEQYF	once	TRBD1	TRBV7-6	TRBJ2-7
TGTGCCAGCAGTGAAATCGAGGGTGGGCAGTTCGGTCAGCCCCAGCATTTT	CASSEIEGGQFGQPQHF	many	.	TRBV2	TRBJ1-5
TGTGCCAGCAGTGACAGTGCTGGTGGCTACACCTTC	CASSDSAGGYTF	few	.	TRBV6-4	TRBJ1-2
TGTGCCAGCAGCTTAGGGACGGCTAGCGGGGATTACAATGAGCAGTTCTTC	CASSLGTASGDYNEQFF	once	TRBD2	TRBV7-9	TRBJ2-1
TGTGCCAGCAGCGCCGGCTCTAGCTGGGCAGATACGCAGTATTTT	CASSAGSSWADTQYF	.	.	TRBV9	TRBJ2-3
TGTGCCTGGATGAGGCAGTACACTGAAGCTTTCTTT	CAWMRQYTEAFF	.	.	TRBV30	TRBJ1-1
TGTGCCATCAGTCCTCGGGGAGGAGGCACTGAAGCTTTCTTT	CAISPRGGGTEAFF	.	.	TRBV10-3	TRBJ1-1
TGTGCCAGTAGTCCTTCCGGGTTGGACATTCAGTACTTC	CASSPSGLDIQYF	.	.	TRBV19	TRBJ2-4
TGTGCCAGCAGCTTATATGAGGGGGGAAAGGAGCAGTACTTC	CASSLYEGGKEQYF	.	.	TRBV11-2	TRBJ2-7
TGTGCCAGCAGCAATTACAGGGACGAGCAGTACTTC	CASSNYRDEQYF	.	.	TRBV7-2	TRBJ2-7
TGTGCCAGCAGCTTATCACGCGAGCAGTTCTTC	CASSLSREQFF	few	.	TRBV5-4	TRBJ2-1
TGTGCCAGCACCGACGCCGGGACTAGCGGGAGCGGTGAGCAGTTCTTC	CASTDAGTSGSGEQFF	.	TRBD2	TRBV28	TRBJ2-1
TGTGCCAGCAGCTTAGAAGGGTCAGATACGCAGTATTTT	CASSLEGSDTQYF	.	.	TRBV7-9	TRBJ2-3
TGTGCCAGCAGCCAAGAAACAGGGTTCTACGAGCAGTACTTC	CASSQETGFYEQYF	.	.	TRBV14	TRBJ2-7
TGTGCCAGCAGCTACGCGGGAGTGTTCGGCAATGAGCAGTTCTTC	CASSYAGVFGNEQFF	.	TRBD2	TRBV7-9	TRBJ2-1
TGTGCCAGCAGCCCTGGGACCCAAGAGACCCAGTACTTC	CASSPGTQETQYF	.	.	TRBV11-2	TRBJ2-5
TGTGCCAGTAGTCCGACCCGCCCTACGAACACCGGGGAGCTGTTTTTT	CASSPTRPTNTGELFF	few	.	TRBV19	TRBJ2-2
TGCGCCAGCAGTCACACGGACCCGACAAGCACAGATACGCAGTATTTT	CASSHTDPTSTDTQYF	.	.	TRBV23-1	TRBJ2-3
TGTGCCAGCAGTTTTTCAGGGGTCAGTGACTATGGCTACACCTTC	CASSFSGVSDYGYTF	few	.	TRBV6-5	TRBJ1-2
TGTGCCAGCAGACCTGGGGACAGGGACACTGAAGCTTTCTTT	CASRPGDRDTEAFF	.	TRBD1	TRBV27	TRBJ1-1
TGCGCCAGCAGCTTGAGGACAGTTGGCAATGAGCAGTTCTTC	CASSLRTVGNEQFF	few	.	TRBV5-1	TRBJ2-1
TGTGCCAGCAGCGTGGTTTTGGGACGAGAGACCCAGTACTTC	CASSVVLGRETQYF	.	.	TRBV5-8	TRBJ2-5
TGTGCCAGCAAACAGGGGTACAGCAATCAGCCCCAGCATTTT	CASKQGYSNQPQHF	.	TRBD1	TRBV6-1	TRBJ1-5
TGCGCCAGCAGCCCCCTTCAGAGGGGGACCGGGGAGCTGTTTTTT	CASSPLQRGTGELFF	.	.	TRBV4-1	TRBJ2-2
TGTGCCAGTGGATATGGTGGCTACACCTTC	CASGYGGYTF	.	.	TRBV19	TRBJ1-2
TGTGCCAGCAGCTTAGAGCCAACAGCCGAGCAGTACTTC	CASSLEPTAEQYF	.	.	TRBV11-2	TRBJ2-7
TGCGCCAGCAGCCCTAGGACAGGGACATCCAATGAGCAGTTCTTC	CASSPRTGTSNEQFF	.	TRBD1	TRBV5-1	TRBJ2-1
TGTGCCAGCAGCTCGGGGACTGGCGGGAGTAATAGGTACGAGCAGTACTTC	CASSSGTGGSNRYEQYF	.	TRBD2	TRBV7-2	TRBJ2-7
TGTGCCAGCAGTTACTCGATACCAGTCTATCAGCCCCAGCATTTT	CASSYSIPVYQPQHF	.	.	TRBV6-5	TRBJ1-5
TGCGCCAGCAGCCCGGGGGGATACTACGAGCAGTACTTC	CASSPGGYYEQYF	.	TRBD2	TRBV4-3	TRBJ2-7
TGTGCCAGCAGCCAAGCCAGGGGGGGACAGCTGGGCAATCAGCCCCAGCATTTT	CASSQARGGQLGNQPQHF	.	TRBD1	TRBV4-2	TRBJ1-5
TGCGCCAGCAGCCCCGACCCTAGCGGGATATCCTACGAGCAGTACTTC	CASSPDPSGISYEQYF	.	TRBD2	TRBV5-1	TRBJ2-7
TGCGCCAGCAGGGACCGCGGGACACTAAACACTGAAGCTTTCTTT	CASRDRGTLNTEAFF	.	.	TRBV5-1	TRBJ1-1
TGTGCCAGCAGCCCGGGACTAGCGGGAGGGGGTTGGGAGACCCAGTACTTC	CASSPGLAGGGWETQYF	.	TRBD2	TRBV7-8	TRBJ2-5
TGTGCCAGCAGTGAAGGTATTGAATGGGAGGGGAAGATGAATTCACCCCTCCACTTT	CASSEGIEWEGKMNSPLHF	few	.	TRBV6-1	TRBJ1-6
TGTGCCAGCAGCCAAGATGTCGGGGCGAGTTCACCCCTCCACTTT	CASSQDVGASSPLHF	.	.	TRBV4-2	TRBJ1-6
TGCGCTAGCGGGAGGGGTACTAGCACAGATACGCAGTATTTT	CASGRGTSTDTQYF	.	TRBD2	TRBV2	TRBJ2-3
TGCGCCAGCAGCTTGGCCCCTTCTCTGGAGCAGTACTTC	CASSLAPSLEQYF	.	.	TRBV5-1	TRBJ2-7
TGTGCCTGGAGTGCCCAGGGACAGCCCAAAAGAACCTCTGGAAACACCATATATTTT	CAWSAQGQPKRTSGNTIYF	.	TRBD1	TRBV30	TRBJ1-3